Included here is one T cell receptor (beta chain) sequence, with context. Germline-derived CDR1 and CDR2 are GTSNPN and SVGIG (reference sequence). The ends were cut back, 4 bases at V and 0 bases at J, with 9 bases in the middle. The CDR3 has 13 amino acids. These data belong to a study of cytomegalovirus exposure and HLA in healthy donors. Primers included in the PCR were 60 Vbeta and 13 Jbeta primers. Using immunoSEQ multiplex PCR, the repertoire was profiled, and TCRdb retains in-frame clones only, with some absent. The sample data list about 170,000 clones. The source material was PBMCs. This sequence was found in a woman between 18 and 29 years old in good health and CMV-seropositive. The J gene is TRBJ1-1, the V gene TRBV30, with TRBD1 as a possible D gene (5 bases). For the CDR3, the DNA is TGTGCCTGGACATCAGGGATGAACACTGAAGCTTTCTTT. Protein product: CAWTSGMNTEAFF.